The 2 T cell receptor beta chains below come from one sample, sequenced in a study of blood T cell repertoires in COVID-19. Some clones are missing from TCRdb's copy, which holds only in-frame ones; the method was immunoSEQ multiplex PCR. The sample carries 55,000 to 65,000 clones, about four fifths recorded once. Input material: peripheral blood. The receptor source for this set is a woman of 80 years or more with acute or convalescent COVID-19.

CDR3 region: CASSFAGVLYEQYF. DNA for the CDR3: TGTGCCAGCAGCTTTGCAGGGGTCCTCTACGAGCAGTACTTC. The chain recombines TRBV13 with TRBJ2-7, with a weak D call TRBD1 (6 bases). Germline CDR1 and CDR2: PRHDT and FYEKMQ (reference sequence). The CDR3 length is 14 residues. Trimming took 3 bases from V and 3 from J, leaving 12 bases between them.

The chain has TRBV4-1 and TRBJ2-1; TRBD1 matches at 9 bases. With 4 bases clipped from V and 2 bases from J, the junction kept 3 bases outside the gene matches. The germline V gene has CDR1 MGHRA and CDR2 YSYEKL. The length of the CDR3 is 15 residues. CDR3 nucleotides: TGCGCCAGCAGCCCGGGACAGGGTCCCTACAATGAGCAGTTCTTC. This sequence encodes CASSPGQGPYNEQFF.